This TCR beta chain derives from a study of OX40 agonist ivuxolimab in advanced cancers. Findings and limits, study-wide: What antigens the expanded peripheral T cells recognized was never established. The CD4+ and CD8+ T cells in the blood had expanded clonally by week 6 at 0.1 to 3.0 mg/kg.

On this clone itself: The target antigen is unknown.

The table came from immunoSEQ multiplex PCR; TCRdb's copy has only in-frame clones and leaves some out. The table has under 13,000 clones, 78% seen once. Germline CDR1 and CDR2: MNHEY and SMNVEV (reference sequence). Between the trimmed V and J ends, which lost 1 base and 5 bases, there was a span of 8 bases. This CDR3 region has 14 residues. This specimen was CD4+ or CD8+ T cells sorted from blood, taken in a trial of the OX40 agonist ivuxolimab. The chain joins TRBV27 to TRBJ2-2, with no clear D. The source is an adult with an advanced solid tumor such as melanoma, head and neck, liver or kidney cancer. DNA for the CDR3: TGTGCCAGCAGTTTATTTGGAAGGACCGGGGAGCTGTTTTTT. Translated, it gives CASSLFGRTGELFF.